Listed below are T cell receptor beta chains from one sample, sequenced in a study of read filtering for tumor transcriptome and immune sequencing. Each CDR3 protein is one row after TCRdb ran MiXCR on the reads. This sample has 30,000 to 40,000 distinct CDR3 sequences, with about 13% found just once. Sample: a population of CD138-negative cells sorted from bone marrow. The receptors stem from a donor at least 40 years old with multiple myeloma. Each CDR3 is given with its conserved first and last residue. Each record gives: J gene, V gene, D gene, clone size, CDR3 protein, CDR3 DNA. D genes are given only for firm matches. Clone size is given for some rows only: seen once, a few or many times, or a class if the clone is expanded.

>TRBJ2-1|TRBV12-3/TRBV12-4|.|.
CASSPTGANEQFF
TGTGCCAGCAGCCCGACTGGTGCCAATGAGCAGTTCTTC
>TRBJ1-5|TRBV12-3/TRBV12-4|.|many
CASSFRGTNQPRHF
TGTGCCAGCAGTTTTCGAGGGACCAATCAGCCCCGGCATTTT
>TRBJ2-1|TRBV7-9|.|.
CASGLVLLSSYNEQFF
TGTGCCAGCGGCTTAGTTCTATTGAGCTCCTACAATGAGCAGTTCTTC
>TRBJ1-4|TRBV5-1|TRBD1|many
CASSQLTGTNEKLFF
TGCGCCAGCAGCCAACTGACAGGGACTAATGAAAAACTGTTTTTT
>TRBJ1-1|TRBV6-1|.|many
CASSEGQGKASRGAFF
TGTGCCAGCAGTGAAGGTCAGGGGAAGGCATCGCGGGGAGCTTTCTTT
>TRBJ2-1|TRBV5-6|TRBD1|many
CASSFYRTGWQHEQFF
TGTGCCAGCAGCTTCTACCGGACAGGGTGGCAGCATGAGCAGTTCTTC
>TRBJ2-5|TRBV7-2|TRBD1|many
CASGTALPQETQYF
TGTGCCAGCGGGACAGCGCTTCCCCAAGAGACCCAGTACTTC
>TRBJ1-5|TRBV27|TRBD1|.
CAGSQGTGNQPQHF
TGTGCCGGCAGTCAGGGGACAGGCAATCAGCCCCAGCATTTT
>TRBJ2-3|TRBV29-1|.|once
CSVAAGIADAQYF
TGCAGCGTTGCGGCGGGAATCGCAGATGCGCAGTATTTT
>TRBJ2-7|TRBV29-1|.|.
CSDTGGPYEQYF
TGCAGCGATACAGGAGGTCCCTACGAGCAGTACTTC
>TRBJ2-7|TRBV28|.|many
CASSPYGARGISSSYEQYF
TGTGCCAGCAGTCCCTACGGAGCCCGGGGGATCTCTTCCTCCTACGAGCAGTACTTC